Shown below are 3 T cell receptor beta chains from a single sample sequenced in a study of blood T cell repertoires in COVID-19. The repertoire was sequenced with immunoSEQ multiplex PCR; TCRdb's copy has only in-frame clones and lacks some. This sample has under 250,000 clones, with around 91% found just once. Sequences were obtained from peripheral blood. These receptors were taken from a woman aged 40 to 49 with acute or convalescent COVID-19.

The V gene is TRBV7-9, the J gene TRBJ1-4; 7 positions agree with TRBD1. Losses at the gene ends were 5 bases for V and 5 bases for J; bases not matched to a gene: 8. The CDR3 totals 15 residues. In germline, CDR1 is SEHNR, CDR2 FQNEAQ (reference sequence). CDR3 loop: CASSVTGTANEKLFF. The CDR3, as DNA: TGTGCCAGCAGCGTAACCGGGACAGCGAATGAAAAACTGTTTTTT.

About this clone: The sample contains more than one DNA sequence encoding this CDR3. The chain joins TRBV19 to TRBJ1-2; TRBD1 aligns across 7 bases. Losses at the gene ends were 2 bases for V and 2 bases for J; bases not matched to a gene: 2. Per germline, CDR1 LNHDA and CDR2 SQIVND (reference sequence). The CDR3 consists of 14 residues. CDR3 residues: CASSILTGNYGYTF. As DNA, the CDR3 is TGTGCCAGTAGTATATTGACAGGGAACTATGGCTACACCTTC.

The chain uses TRBV5-1 and TRBJ2-7; 8 nucleotides align to TRBD2. J gave up 2 bases and V 0 bases, and 4 bases lay outside the gene matches. Looked up from germline, CDR1 is SGHRS and CDR2 is YFSETQ. The CDR3 has 15 residues. CDR3 protein: CASSLGSGGPYEQYV. The CDR3 DNA reads TGCGCCAGCAGCTTGGGATCGGGAGGGCCCTACGAGCAGTACGTC.